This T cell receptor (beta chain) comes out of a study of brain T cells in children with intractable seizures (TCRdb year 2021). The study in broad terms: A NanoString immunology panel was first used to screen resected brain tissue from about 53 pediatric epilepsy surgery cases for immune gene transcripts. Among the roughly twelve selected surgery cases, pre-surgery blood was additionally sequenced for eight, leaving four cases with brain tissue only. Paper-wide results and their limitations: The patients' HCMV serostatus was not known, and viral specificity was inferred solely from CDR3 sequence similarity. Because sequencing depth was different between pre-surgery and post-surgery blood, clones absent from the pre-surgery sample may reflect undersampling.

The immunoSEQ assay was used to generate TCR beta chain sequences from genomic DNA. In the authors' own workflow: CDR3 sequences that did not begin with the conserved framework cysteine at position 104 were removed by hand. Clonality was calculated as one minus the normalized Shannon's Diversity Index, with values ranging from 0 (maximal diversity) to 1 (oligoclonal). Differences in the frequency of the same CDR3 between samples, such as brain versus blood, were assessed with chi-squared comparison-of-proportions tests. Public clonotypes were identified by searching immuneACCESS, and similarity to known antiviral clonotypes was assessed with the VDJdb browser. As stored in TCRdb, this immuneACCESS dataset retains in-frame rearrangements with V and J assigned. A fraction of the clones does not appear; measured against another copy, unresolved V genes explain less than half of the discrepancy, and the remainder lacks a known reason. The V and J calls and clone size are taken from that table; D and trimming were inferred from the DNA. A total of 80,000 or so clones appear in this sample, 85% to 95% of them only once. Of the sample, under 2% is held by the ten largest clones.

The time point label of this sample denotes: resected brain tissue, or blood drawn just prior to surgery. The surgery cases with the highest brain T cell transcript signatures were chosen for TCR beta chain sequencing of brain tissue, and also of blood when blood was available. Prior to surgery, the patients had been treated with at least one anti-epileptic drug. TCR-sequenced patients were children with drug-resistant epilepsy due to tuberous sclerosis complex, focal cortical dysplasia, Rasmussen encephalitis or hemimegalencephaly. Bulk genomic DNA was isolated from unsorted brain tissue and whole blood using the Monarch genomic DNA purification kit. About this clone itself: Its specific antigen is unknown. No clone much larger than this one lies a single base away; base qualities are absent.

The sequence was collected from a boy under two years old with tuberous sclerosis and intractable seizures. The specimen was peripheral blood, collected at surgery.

CDR3 reads: CASSDTGSQETQYF. The DNA sequence is TGTGCCAGCAGTGATACGGGGAGCCAAGAGACCCAGTACTTC. In this chain, TRBV25-1 is recombined with TRBJ2-5; a tentative D call is TRBD2 (5 bases match). Trimming costs V 3 bases and J 1 base, and their ends lie 9 bases apart. From the germline V gene, CDR1 is MGHDK and CDR2 is SYGVNS. From the cysteine through the phenylalanine, the CDR3 covers 14 amino acids. Just CDR3 DNA is preserved here, 42 bases in frame from base 1.